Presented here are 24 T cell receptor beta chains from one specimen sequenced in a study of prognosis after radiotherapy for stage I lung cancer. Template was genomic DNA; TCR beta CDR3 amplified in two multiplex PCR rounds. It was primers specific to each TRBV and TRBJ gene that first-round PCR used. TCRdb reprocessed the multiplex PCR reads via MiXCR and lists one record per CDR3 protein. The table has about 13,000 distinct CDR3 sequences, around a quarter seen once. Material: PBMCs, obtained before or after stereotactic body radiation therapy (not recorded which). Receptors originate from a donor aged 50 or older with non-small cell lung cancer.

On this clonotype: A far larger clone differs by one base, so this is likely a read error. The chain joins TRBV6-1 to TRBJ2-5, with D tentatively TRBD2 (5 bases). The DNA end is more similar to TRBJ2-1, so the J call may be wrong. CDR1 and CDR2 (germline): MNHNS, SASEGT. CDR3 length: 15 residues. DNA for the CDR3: TGTGCCAGCAGCTATGCCTATGCGGGCGGCAATGAGCAGTTCTTC. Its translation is CASSYAYAGGNEQFF.

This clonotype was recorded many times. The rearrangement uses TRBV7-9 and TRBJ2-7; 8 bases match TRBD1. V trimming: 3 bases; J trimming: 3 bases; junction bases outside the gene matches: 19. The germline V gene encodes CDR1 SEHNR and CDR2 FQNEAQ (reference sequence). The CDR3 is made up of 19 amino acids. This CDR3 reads CASSFPRTGNQGTLYEQYF. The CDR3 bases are TGTGCCAGCAGCTTTCCCCGGACAGGGAACCAAGGAACCCTCTACGAGCAGTACTTC.

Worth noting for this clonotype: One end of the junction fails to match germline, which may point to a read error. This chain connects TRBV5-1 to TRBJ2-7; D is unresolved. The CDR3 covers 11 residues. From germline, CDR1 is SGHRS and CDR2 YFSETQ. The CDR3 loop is CDSSSAYEQYF. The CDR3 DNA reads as TGCGACAGCAGCTCCGCCTACGAGCAATACTTC.

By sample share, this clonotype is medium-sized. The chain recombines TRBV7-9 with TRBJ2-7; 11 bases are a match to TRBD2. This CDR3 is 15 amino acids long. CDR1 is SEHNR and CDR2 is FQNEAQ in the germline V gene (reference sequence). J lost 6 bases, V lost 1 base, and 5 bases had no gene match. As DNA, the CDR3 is TGTGCCAGCAGCTTAGTTAGCGGGAGGGTTGGCGAGCAGTACTTC. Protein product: CASSLVSGRVGEQYF.

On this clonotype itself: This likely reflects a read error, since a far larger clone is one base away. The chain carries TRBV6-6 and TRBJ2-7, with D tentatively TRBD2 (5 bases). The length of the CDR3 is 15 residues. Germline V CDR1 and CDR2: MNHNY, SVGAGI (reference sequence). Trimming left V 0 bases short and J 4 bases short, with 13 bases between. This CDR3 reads CASSYSPERTYEQYF. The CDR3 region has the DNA TGTGCCAGCAGTTACTCCCCGGAACGGACTTACGAGCAGTACTTC.

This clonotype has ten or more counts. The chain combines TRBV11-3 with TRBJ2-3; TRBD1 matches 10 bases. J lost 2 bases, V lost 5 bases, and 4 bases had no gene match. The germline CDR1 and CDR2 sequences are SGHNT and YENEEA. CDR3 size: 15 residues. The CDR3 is CASSPGQGVTDTQYF. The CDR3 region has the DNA TGTGCCAGCAGCCCTGGACAGGGGGTCACAGATACGCAGTATTTT.

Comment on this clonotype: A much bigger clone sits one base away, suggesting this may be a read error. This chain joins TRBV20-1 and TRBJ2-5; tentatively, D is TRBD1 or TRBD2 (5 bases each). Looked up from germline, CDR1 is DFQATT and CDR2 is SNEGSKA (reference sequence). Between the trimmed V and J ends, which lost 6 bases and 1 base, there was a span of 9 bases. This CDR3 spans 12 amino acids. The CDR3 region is CSAGTFQETQYF. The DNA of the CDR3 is TGCAGTGCCGGGACGTTCCAAGAGACCCAGTACTTC.

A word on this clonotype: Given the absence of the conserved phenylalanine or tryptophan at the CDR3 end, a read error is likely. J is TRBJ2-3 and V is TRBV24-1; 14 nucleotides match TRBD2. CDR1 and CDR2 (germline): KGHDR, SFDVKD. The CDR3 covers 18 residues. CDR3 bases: TGTGCCACAAGTGTCGGACTAGCGGGAGGTTCAAGCACAGATACGCAGTATTTA. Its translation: CATSVGLAGGSSTDTQYL.

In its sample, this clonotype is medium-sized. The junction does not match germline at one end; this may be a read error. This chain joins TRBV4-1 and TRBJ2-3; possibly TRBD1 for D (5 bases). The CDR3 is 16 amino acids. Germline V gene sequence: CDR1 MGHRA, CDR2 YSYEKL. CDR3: CASSKESLTGTDTQYF. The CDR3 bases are TGCGCCAGCAGCAAAGAGAGTTTGACAGGCACAGATACGCAGTATTTT.

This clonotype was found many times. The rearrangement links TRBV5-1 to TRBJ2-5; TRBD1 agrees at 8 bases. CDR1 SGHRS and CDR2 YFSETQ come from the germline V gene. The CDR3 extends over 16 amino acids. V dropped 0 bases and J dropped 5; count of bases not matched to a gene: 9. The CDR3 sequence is CASSLEASTGGETQYF. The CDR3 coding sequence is TGCGCCAGCAGCTTGGAGGCTAGCACAGGGGGGGAGACCCAGTACTTC. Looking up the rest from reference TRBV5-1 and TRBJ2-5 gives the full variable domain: KAGVTQTPRYLIKTRGQQVTLSCSPISGHRSVSWYQQTPGQGLQFLFEYFSETQRNKGNFPGRFSGRQFSNSRSEMNVSTLELGDSALYLCASSLEASTGGETQYFGPGTRLLVL.

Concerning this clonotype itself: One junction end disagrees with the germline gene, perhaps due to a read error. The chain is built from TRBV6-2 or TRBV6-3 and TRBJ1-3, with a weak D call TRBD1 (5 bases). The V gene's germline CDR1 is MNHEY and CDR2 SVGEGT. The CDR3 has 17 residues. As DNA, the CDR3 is TGTTCCAGCAGTCCCCGTAGTGTTGGGACTTCTGGAAACGCCATATATTTT. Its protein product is CSSSPRSVGTSGNAIYF.

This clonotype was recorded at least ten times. The CDR3 coding sequence is TGTGCCAGCAGCCCCGGGACTAGCGGGAGTTGGAACATTCAGTACTTC. Its translation is CASSPGTSGSWNIQYF. The chain has TRBV9 and TRBJ2-4, with TRBD2 matching 14 bases. CDR3 length: 16 amino acids. Germline V gene data show CDR1 as SGDLS and CDR2 as YYNGEE. V shed 4 bases and J 7 bases; nucleotides not matched to a gene: 7.

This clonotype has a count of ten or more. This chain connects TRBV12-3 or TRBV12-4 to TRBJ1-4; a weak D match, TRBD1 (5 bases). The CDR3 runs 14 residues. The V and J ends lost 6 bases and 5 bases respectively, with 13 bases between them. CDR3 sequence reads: CASRTRDWNEKLFF. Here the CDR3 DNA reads TGTGCCAGCAGAACCCGGGACTGGAATGAAAAACTGTTTTTT.

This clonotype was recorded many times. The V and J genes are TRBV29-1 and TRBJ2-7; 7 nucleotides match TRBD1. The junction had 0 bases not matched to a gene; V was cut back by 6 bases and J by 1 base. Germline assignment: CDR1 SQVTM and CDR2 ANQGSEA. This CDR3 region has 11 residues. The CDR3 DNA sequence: TGCAGCGTGACAGGGTCCTACGAGCAGTACTTC. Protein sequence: CSVTGSYEQYF.

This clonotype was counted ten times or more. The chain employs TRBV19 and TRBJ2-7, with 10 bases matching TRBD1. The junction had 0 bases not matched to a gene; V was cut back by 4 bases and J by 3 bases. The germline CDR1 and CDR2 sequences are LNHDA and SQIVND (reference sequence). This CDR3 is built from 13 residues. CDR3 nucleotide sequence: TGTGCCAGTAGTAGGACAGGGGGCTACGAGCAGTACTTC. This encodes CASSRTGGYEQYF.

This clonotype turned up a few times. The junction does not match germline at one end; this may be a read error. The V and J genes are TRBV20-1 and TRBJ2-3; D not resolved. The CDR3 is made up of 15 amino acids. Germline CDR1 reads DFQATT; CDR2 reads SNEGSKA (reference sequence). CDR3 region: CSAEDREARTDTKYF. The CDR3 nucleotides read TGCAGTGCTGAGGATAGGGAAGCTAGAACAGATACGAAGTATTTT.

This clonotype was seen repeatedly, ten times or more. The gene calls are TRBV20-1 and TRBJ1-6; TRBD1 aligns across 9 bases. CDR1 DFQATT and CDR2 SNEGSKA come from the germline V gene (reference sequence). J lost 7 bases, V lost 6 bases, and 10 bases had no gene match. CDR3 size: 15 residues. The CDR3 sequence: CSAGRDRVRNSPLHF. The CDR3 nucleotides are TGCAGTGCCGGCCGGGACAGGGTGAGGAATTCACCCCTCCACTTT.

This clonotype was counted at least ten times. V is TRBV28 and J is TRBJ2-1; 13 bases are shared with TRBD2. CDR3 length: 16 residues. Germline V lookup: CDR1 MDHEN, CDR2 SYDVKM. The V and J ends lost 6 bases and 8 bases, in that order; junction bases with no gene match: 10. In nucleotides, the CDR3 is TGTGCCAGCAGCAACTATGGACTAGCGGGAGTCTATGAGCAGTTCTTC. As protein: CASSNYGLAGVYEQFF.

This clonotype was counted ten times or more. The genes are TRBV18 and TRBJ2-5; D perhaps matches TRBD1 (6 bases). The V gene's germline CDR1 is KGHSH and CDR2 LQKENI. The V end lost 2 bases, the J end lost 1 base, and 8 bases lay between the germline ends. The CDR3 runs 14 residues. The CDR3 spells CASSPRGSQETQYF. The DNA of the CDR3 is TGTGCCAGCTCACCAAGGGGGTCCCAAGAGACCCAGTACTTC.

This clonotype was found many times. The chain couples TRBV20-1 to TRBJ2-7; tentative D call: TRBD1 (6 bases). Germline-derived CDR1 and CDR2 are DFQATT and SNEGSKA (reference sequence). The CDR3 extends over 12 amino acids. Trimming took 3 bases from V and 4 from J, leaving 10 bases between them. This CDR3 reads CSASPTGYEQYF. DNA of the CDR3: TGCAGTGCTAGTCCCACAGGGTACGAGCAGTACTTC.

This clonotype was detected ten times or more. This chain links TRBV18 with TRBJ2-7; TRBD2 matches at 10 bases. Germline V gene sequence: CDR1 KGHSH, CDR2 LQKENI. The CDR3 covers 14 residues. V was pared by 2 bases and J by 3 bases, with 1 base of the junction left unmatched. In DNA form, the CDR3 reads TGTGCCAGCTCACCAACTAGCGGGATCTACGAGCAGTACTTC. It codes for CASSPTSGIYEQYF.

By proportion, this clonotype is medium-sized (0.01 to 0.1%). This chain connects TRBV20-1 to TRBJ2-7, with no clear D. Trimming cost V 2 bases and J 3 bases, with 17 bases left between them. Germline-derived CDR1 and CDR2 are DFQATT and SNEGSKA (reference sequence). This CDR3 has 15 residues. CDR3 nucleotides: TGCAGTGCTAGATTCCCCCACACGGTAAACTACGAGCAGTACTTC. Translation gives CSARFPHTVNYEQYF.

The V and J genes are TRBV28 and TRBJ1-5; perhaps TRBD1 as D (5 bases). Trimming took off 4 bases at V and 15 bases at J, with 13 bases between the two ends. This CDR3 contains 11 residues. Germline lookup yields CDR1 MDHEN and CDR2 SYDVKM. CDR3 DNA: TGTGCCAGCAGTTCGGGGCTTACCCGGCATTTT. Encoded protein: CASSSGLTRHF.

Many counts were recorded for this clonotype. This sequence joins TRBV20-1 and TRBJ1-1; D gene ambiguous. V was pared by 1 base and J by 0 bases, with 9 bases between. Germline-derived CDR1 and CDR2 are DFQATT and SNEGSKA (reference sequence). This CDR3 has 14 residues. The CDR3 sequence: CSARVPVLNTEAFF. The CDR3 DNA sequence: TGCAGTGCTAGAGTACCAGTCTTGAACACTGAAGCTTTCTTT.